This T cell receptor (beta chain) is from a study of cytomegalovirus exposure and HLA in healthy donors. The CDR3 loop spans 16 amino acids. The junction had 5 bases not matched to a gene; V was cut back by 1 base and J by 2 bases. Germline V CDR1 and CDR2: SGHTA, FQGNSA. Primers: 60 Vbeta forward and 13 Jbeta reverse. Assay used: immunoSEQ multiplex PCR; TCRdb lists only in-frame clones, some missing. The sample carries 150,000 to 250,000 clones, 82% recorded once. This receptor was obtained from a boy aged 2 to 10 in good health and CMV-seronegative. The sample consisted of PBMCs. This chain joins TRBV7-2 and TRBJ2-3, with 8 nucleotides matching TRBD2. DNA for the CDR3: TGTGCCAGCAGCTTAGTAACGGGGGGGCCCACAGATACGCAGTATTTT. Residues: CASSLVTGGPTDTQYF.